Listed below are T cell receptor beta chains from one sample, sequenced in a study of cytomegalovirus exposure and HLA in healthy donors. Sequenced by immunoSEQ multiplex PCR; TCRdb stores in-frame clones only, minus some. There are under 250,000 clones in the sample; roughly 87% occur only once, and approximately 5.7% lies in the top ten. The sequencing sample was made of PBMCs. The receptor source for this set is a man between 40 and 49 years old in good health and CMV-seropositive. The CDR3 runs from the conserved cysteine through the conserved F or W. The D gene is left open where the match is weak. The size of a clone is reported for some rows only, either as once, few or many, or as a class for expanded clones.

CDR3 length | D gene | J gene | clone size | V gene | CDR3 protein | CDR3 DNA
14 | NA | TRBJ1-2 | NA | TRBV6-1 | CASSEQGRGDGYTF | TGTGCCAGCAGTGAACAAGGCCGCGGGGATGGCTACACCTTC
15 | TRBD2 | TRBJ2-1 | NA | TRBV29-1 | CSVESGTSGTNEQFF | TGCAGCGTTGAATCTGGGACTAGCGGGACTAATGAGCAGTTCTTC
14 | TRBD1 | TRBJ1-5 | once | TRBV2 | CASRTGGNNQPQHF | TGTGCCAGCCGGACAGGGGGCAACAATCAGCCCCAGCATTTT
15 | TRBD2 | TRBJ2-1 | NA | TRBV5-4 | CASSPVAGERKEQFF | TGTGCCAGCAGCCCAGTAGCGGGAGAACGAAAGGAGCAGTTCTTC
13 | TRBD1 | TRBJ2-7 | NA | TRBV5-6 | CASSLVQGDEQYF | TGTGCCAGCAGCTTGGTACAGGGGGACGAGCAGTACTTC
15 | NA | TRBJ2-6 | NA | TRBV7-9 | CASSLVGGGANVLTF | TGTGCCAGCAGCTTAGTGGGAGGTGGGGCCAACGTCCTGACTTTC
14 | NA | TRBJ2-1 | NA | TRBV7-2 | CASSWGQHYNEQFF | TGTGCCAGCAGCTGGGGACAACACTACAATGAGCAGTTCTTC
14 | TRBD1 | TRBJ2-1 | NA | TRBV29-1 | CSVTGTGNIIEQFF | TGCAGCGTAACCGGGACAGGGAACATCATTGAGCAGTTCTTC
12 | NA | TRBJ2-3 | NA | TRBV30 | CAWSRGTDTQYF | TGTGCCTGGAGTAGGGGAACAGATACGCAGTATTTT
15 | TRBD1 | TRBJ1-1 | once | TRBV7-3 | CASSPGQGRDTEAFF | TGTGCCAGCAGTCCTGGACAGGGTCGCGACACTGAAGCTTTCTTT
16 | TRBD2 | TRBJ2-2 | NA | TRBV25-1 | CASSEYIGGIAGELFF | TGTGCCAGCAGTGAATATATCGGGGGGATCGCCGGGGAGCTGTTTTTT
15 | TRBD2 | TRBJ2-5 | NA | TRBV28 | CASSLAGAGQETQYF | TGTGCCAGCAGTTTAGCGGGAGCAGGGCAAGAGACCCAGTACTTC
18 | NA | TRBJ2-6 | once | TRBV7-6 | CASSLDGRIRSGANVLTF | TGTGCCAGCAGCTTAGATGGCAGAATCCGCTCTGGGGCCAACGTCCTGACTTTC
15 | NA | TRBJ1-2 | NA | TRBV5-1 | CASSSGGHSSYGYTF | TGCGCCAGCAGCTCTGGAGGGCACAGCTCGTATGGCTACACCTTC
16 | NA | TRBJ1-5 | NA | TRBV7-6 | CASSLGEGGLNQPQHF | TGTGCCAGCAGCTTAGGAGAAGGAGGCCTAAATCAGCCCCAGCATTTT
12 | NA | TRBJ1-1 | NA | TRBV15 | CATSSGDTEAFF | TGTGCCACCAGTTCCGGGGACACTGAAGCTTTCTTT
16 | NA | TRBJ2-3 | NA | TRBV7-9 | CASSLVQPSSTDTQYF | TGTGCCAGCAGCTTAGTACAACCCTCTAGCACAGATACGCAGTATTTT